The sequence of this TCR beta chain was determined in a study of blood T cell repertoires in COVID-19. At the level of the study: From the United States, Italy and Spain came samples of acute and convalescent COVID-19.

The ends were cut back, 6 bases at V and 2 bases at J, with 11 bases in the middle. The CDR3 runs 13 residues. Method: immunoSEQ multiplex PCR; TCRdb's copy keeps in-frame clones and lacks some. Of more than 150,000 clones listed, under 85% are singletons. The V gene is TRBV12-3 or TRBV12-4, the J gene TRBJ2-7; TRBD1 is a possible D gene (6 bases). This TCR was recovered from a man aged 60 to 69 with active or convalescent COVID-19. Sequencing used peripheral blood. CDR3 region: CASRPGQTYEQYF. For the CDR3, the DNA is TGTGCCAGCAGGCCGGGACAAACCTACGAGCAGTACTTC.